What follows describes a single T cell receptor (beta chain). This CDR3 is 14 amino acids long. The V and J ends lost 2 bases and 10 bases, in that order; junction bases with no gene match: 6. The V gene's germline CDR1 is LGHDT and CDR2 YNNKEL (reference sequence). The data belong to a study of blood T cell repertoires in COVID-19. Looking at the study overall: COVID-19 samples collected from the United States, Italy and Spain covered acute and convalescent phases. Sample material is recorded as cDNA or gDNA derived from T cells, B-cell-depleted T cells, or PBMCs.

Original handling: Researchers report that nucleated cell counts were estimated from reference gene primer amplification. Here immunoSEQ multiplex PCR was the method, and the copy in TCRdb shows in-frame clones only, minus some. V and J calls and clone size are those listed in that table; D and trimming were worked out from the DNA. The table includes around 56,000 clones, approximately 88% detected once. The chain combines TRBV3-1 (or the pseudogene TRBV3-2) with TRBJ2-3, with 10 bases identical to TRBD2. The clonotype was recovered from a human donor in a cohort sampled during active COVID-19. Sequencing was carried out using peripheral blood. The CDR3 nucleotides read TGTGCCAGCAGCCAACCAGCGGGGGGGCCGGCGCAGTATTTT. Amino acid sequence: CASSQPAGGPAQYF.